This T cell receptor (beta chain) was identified in a study of human T cells and chemical hapten exposure (TCRdb year 2021). Concerning the study at large: For sensitization, 2% DPC in acetone was applied to an approximately 2 cm by approximately 2 cm area of upper inner arm skin. This study followed changes in the peripheral blood TCR repertoire in vivo during primary and secondary sensitization of alopecia patients to the hapten diphenylcyclopropenone (DPC). Blood for TCR sequencing was provided by twenty-nine alopecia patients at one to four time points (pre-sensitization, 2, 6 and 24 weeks). Patch tests used Finn chambers with 0.01% DPC on the upper back, scored after 6 days by International Contact Dermatitis Research Group standards. Throughout the study period of around 24 weeks, patients also received therapeutic DPC doses to the scalp every week. Blood was sampled from patients pre-sensitization (week 0) and at 2, 6 and about 24 weeks after DPC sensitization. The libraries were sequenced as a pool, and the TCR yield per sample differed mostly because of small variations in library volumes within the pool. Most of the patients in the cohort were female, and the cohort covered alopecia areata with under or over 50% scalp involvement, alopecia totalis and alopecia universalis.

To prepare the library, RACE was applied. The run used a NextSeq 500. During library preparation, unique molecular identifiers were attached to individual cDNA molecules so that TCRs could be counted in a quantitative, reproducible way. Both TCR alpha and TCR beta chains were sequenced from each blood RNA sample. The original methods were these. Samples had a median of approximately 96,000 TCRs, with a range from roughly 23,224 to 750,000. The Decombinator software suite was used to annotate V, J and CDR3 in the TCR reads. To make PS versus PT1 abundance plots, every sample was subsampled to the same number of TCRs (28,000). Expanded TCRs were defined as absent before sensitization and observed at least eight times at the 2-week time point. The public reads were run again by TCRdb, first through fastp at Q25 and then through MiXCR, and only productive beta chains were kept. Entries that share a CDR3 protein sequence are merged under the most common genes and DNA. These V and J calls derive from TCRdb rather than the authors' analysis. This sample holds tens of thousands of distinct CDR3 sequences; approximately 9.8% were observed only once. The ten largest clones add up to 14% of the sample.

In the paper's terms, the time point label means: pre-sensitization, week 0. The sample's treatment or condition label, decoded: therapeutic diphenylcyclopropenone sensitization with weekly scalp DPC. At each patch-test visit, blood was drawn before the patch test was applied. Patients were considered eligible if aged 18 to 70, diagnosed with alopecia and deemed suitable for DPC therapy, and patients were excluded if pregnant. Total RNA was extracted from unfractionated whole blood that had been collected in Tempus Blood RNA tubes. Overall study results and their limits: Expanded TCRs formed significantly more large CDR3 similarity clusters than pre-sensitization or healthy control sets, consistent with antigen-driven responses. Repeated subsampling changed both the strength of the expansion versus patch-test correlation and the threshold at which the correlation became significant. All patients had alopecia, a presumed autoimmune disease, so their immune response might differ from that of healthy individuals. A positive correlation was found between the number of PT1 expanded TCRs and patch test score, with significance reached at thresholds 8, 16 and 32 but not 4. No change with DPC sensitization was found in the number of TCRs above 1 in 1000 frequency, and no evidence of global repertoire structure alterations was found.

CDR1 SGDLS and CDR2 YYNGEE were looked up in the germline V gene. The V and J ends are trimmed by 2 bases and 3 bases, leaving 2 bases between them. The cysteine opens and the phenylalanine closes a CDR3 of 12 amino acids. The read is trimmed to its CDR3 DNA, 36 bases read in frame from base 1. This clonotype was seen a few times. Its antigen remains unidentified. Qualities for individual bases were not recorded, and no much larger clone is one base off. Source: whole blood, taken in connection with sensitization to the hapten diphenylcyclopropenone (DPC). The clonotype comes from a woman in her thirties or forties with alopecia areata. Some clones in this sample may be carry-over from other donors' samples. The sequence links TRBV9 to TRBJ2-2, with the D segment identity uncertain. CDR3 loop: CASSVDTGELFF. The bases read TGTGCCAGCAGCGTCGACACCGGGGAGCTGTTTTTT.